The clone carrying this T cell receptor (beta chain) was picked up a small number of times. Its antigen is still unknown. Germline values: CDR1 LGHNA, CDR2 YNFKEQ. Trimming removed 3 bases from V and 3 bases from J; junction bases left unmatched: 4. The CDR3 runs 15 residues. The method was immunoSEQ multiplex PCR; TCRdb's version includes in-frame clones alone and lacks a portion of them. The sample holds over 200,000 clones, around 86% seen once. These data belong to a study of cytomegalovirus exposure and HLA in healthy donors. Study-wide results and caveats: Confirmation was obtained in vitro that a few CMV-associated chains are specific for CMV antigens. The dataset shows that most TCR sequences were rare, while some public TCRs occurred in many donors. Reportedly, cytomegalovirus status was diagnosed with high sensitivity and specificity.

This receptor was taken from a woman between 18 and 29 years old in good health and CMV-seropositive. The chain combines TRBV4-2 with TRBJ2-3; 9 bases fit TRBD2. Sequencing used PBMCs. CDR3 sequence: CASSQGREGTDTQYF. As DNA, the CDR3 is TGTGCCAGCAGCCAGGGGCGGGAGGGGACAGATACGCAGTATTTT.